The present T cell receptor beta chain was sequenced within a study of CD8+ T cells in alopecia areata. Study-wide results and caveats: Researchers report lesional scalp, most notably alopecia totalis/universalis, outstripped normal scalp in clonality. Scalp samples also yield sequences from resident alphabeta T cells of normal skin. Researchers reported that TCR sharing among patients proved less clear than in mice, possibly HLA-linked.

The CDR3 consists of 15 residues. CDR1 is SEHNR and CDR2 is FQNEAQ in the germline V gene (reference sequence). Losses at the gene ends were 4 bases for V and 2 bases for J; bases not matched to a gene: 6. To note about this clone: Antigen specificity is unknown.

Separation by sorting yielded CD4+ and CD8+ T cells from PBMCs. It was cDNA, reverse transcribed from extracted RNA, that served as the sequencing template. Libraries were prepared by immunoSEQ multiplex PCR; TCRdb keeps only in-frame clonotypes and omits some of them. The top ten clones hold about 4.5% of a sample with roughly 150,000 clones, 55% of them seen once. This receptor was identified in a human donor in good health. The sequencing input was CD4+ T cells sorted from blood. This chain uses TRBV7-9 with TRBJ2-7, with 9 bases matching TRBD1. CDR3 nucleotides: TGTGCCAGCAGCTCGGACAGGGGTACCACCTACGAGCAGTACTTC. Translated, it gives CASSSDRGTTYEQYF.